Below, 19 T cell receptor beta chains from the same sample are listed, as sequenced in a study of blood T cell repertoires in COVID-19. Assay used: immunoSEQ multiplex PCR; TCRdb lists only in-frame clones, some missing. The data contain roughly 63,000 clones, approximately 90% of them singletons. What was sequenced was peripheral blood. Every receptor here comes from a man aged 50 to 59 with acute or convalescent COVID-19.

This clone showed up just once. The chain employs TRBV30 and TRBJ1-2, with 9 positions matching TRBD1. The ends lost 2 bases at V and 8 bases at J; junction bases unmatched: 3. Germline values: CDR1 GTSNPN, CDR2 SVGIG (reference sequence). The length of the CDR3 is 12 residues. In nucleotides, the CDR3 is TGTGCCTGGAGTTGGGGACAGGGCGGCTACACCTTC. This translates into CAWSWGQGGYTF.

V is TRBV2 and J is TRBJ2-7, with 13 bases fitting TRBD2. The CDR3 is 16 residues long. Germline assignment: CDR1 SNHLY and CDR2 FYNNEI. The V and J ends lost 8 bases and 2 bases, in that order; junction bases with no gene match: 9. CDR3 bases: TGTGCCAGCGGCAGTAGGACTAGCGGGGGTACCTACGAGCAGTACTTC. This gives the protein CASGSRTSGGTYEQYF.

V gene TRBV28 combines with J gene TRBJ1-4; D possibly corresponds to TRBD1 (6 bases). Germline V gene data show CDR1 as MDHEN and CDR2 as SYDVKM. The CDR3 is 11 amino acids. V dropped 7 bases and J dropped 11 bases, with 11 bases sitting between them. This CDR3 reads CASNGRGKLFF. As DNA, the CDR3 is TGTGCCAGCAACGGAAGGGGGAAACTGTTTTTT.

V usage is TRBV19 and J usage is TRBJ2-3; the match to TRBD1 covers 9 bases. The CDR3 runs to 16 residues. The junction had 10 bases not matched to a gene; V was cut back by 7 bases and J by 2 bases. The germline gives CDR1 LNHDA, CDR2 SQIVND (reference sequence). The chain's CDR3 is CASTVAGTGSTDTQYF. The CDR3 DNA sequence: TGTGCCAGTACCGTCGCCGGGACAGGGTCCACAGATACGCAGTATTTT. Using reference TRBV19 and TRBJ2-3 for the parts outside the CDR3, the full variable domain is DGGITQSPKYLFRKEGQNVTLSCEQNLNHDAMYWYRQDPGQGLRLIYYSQIVNDFQKGDIAEGYSVSREKKESFPLTVTSAQKNPTAFYLCASTVAGTGSTDTQYFGPGTRLTVL.

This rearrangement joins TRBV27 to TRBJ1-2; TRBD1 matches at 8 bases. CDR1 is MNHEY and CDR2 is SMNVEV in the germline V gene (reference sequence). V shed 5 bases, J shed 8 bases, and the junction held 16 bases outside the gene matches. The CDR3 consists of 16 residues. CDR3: CASSQQETGALRGYTF. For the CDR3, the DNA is TGTGCCAGCAGTCAACAAGAGACAGGGGCGCTCCGCGGCTACACCTTC.

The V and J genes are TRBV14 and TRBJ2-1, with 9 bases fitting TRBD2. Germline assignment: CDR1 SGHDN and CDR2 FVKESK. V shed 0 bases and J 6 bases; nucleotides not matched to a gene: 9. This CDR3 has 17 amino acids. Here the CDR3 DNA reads TGTGCCAGCAGCCAAGATGTAACAGCGGGAGGCTTCAATGAGCAGTTCTTC. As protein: CASSQDVTAGGFNEQFF. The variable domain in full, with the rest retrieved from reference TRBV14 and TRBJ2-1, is EAGVTQFPSHSVIEKGQTVTLRCDPISGHDNLYWYRRVMGKEIKFLLHFVKESKQDESGMPNNRFLAERTGGTYSTLKVQPAELEDSGVYFCASSQDVTAGGFNEQFFGPGTRLTVL.

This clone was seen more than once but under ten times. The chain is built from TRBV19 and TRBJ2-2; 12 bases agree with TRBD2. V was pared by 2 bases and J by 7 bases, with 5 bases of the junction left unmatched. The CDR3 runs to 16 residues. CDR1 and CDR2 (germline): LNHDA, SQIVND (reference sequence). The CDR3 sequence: CASSILAGGPHGELFF. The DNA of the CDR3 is TGTGCCAGTAGTATACTAGCGGGAGGGCCCCACGGGGAGCTGTTTTTT.

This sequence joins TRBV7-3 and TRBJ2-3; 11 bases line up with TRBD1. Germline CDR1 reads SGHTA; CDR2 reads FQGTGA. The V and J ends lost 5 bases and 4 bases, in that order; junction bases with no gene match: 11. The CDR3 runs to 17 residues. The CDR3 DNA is TGTGCCAGCAGCCCCGGACAGGGGGCGGTATACTCAGATACGCAGTATTTT. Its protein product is CASSPGQGAVYSDTQYF.

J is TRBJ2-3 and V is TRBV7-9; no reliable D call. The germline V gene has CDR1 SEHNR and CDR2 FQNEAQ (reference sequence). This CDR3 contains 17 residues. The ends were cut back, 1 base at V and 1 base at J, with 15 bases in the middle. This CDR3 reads CASSLELGPRGTDTQYF. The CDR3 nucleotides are TGTGCCAGCAGCTTAGAGTTGGGCCCCCGAGGCACAGATACGCAGTATTTT. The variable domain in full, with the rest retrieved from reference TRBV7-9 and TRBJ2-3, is DTGVSQNPRHKITKRGQNVTFRCDPISEHNRLYWYRQTLGQGPEFLTYFQNEAQLEKSRLLSDRFSAERPKGSFSTLEIQRTEQGDSAMYLCASSLELGPRGTDTQYFGPGTRLTVL.

In DNA, the CDR3 is TGCGCCAGCAGCTTACAACCGGGACAGGGTGAGACCGGGGAGCTGTTTTTT. It is translated as CASSLQPGQGETGELFF. The V call is TRBV5-1, the J call TRBJ2-2; 9 positions agree with TRBD1. There are 17 residues in the CDR3. V trimming: 2 bases; J trimming: 5 bases; junction bases outside the gene matches: 10. Looked up from germline, CDR1 is SGHRS and CDR2 is YFSETQ. The whole variable domain, remainder taken from reference TRBV5-1 and TRBJ2-2, is KAGVTQTPRYLIKTRGQQVTLSCSPISGHRSVSWYQQTPGQGLQFLFEYFSETQRNKGNFPGRFSGRQFSNSRSEMNVSTLELGDSALYLCASSLQPGQGETGELFFGEGSRLTVL.

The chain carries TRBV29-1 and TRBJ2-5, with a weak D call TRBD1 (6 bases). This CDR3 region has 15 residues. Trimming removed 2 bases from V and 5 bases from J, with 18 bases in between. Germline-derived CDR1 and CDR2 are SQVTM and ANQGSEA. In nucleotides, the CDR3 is TGCAGCGTTGAAAAAAGGGGGTTAATTGAGGAGACCCAGTACTTC. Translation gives CSVEKRGLIEETQYF.

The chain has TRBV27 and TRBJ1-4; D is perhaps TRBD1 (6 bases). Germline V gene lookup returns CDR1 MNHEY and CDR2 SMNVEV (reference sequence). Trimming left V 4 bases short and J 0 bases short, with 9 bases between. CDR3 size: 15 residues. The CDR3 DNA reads TGTGCCAGCAGTTCGGACAGTGCAACTAATGAAAAACTGTTTTTT. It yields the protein CASSSDSATNEKLFF.

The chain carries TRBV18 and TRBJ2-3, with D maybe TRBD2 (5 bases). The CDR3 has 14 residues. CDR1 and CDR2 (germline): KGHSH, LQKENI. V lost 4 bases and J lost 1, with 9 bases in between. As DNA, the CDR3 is TGTGCCAGCTCACGGAGCGGACGCACAGATACGCAGTATTTT. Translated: CASSRSGRTDTQYF.

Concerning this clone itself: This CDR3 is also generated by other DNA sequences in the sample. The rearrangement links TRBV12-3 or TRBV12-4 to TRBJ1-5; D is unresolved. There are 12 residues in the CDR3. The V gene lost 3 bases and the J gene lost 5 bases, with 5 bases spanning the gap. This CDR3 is CASSFSDQPQHF. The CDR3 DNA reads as TGTGCCAGCAGTTTCTCTGATCAGCCCCAGCATTTT.

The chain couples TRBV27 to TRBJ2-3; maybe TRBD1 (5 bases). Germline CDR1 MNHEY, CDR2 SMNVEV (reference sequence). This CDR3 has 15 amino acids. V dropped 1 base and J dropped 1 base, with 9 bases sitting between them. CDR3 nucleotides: TGTGCCAGCAGTTTATACGACAGCCGCACAGATACGCAGTATTTT. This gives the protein CASSLYDSRTDTQYF.

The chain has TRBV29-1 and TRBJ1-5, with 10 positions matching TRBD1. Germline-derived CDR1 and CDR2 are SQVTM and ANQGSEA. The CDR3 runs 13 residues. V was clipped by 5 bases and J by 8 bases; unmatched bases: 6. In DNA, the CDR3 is TGCAGCGTTCAGACAGGGGGCGGGAAGCCCCAGCATTTT. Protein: CSVQTGGGKPQHF.

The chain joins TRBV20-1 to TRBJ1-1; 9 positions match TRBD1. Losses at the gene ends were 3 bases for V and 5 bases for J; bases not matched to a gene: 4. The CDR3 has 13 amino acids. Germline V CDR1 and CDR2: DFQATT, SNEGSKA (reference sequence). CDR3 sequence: CSASGQGWTEAFF. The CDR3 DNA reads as TGCAGTGCTAGTGGACAGGGGTGGACTGAAGCTTTCTTT.

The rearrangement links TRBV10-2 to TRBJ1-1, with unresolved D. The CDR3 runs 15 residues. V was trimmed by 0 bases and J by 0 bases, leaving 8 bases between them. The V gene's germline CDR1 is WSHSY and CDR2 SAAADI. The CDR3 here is CASSESAPMNTEAFF. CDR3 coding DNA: TGCGCCAGCAGTGAGTCGGCACCCATGAACACTGAAGCTTTCTTT.

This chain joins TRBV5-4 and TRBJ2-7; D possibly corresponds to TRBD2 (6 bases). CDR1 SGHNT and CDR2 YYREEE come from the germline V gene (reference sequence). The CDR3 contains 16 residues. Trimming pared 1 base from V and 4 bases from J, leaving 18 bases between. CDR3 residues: CASSLPEGRKTYEQYF. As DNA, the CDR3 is TGTGCCAGCAGCTTGCCGGAGGGCCGTAAGACTTACGAGCAGTACTTC.